Reported below is one TCR beta chain. This receptor's antigen is unknown. The sample holds no much larger clone one base away, and base qualities are not on file. This specimen comes from a study of tumor and adjacent non-tumor tissue in lung cancer listed by TCRdb under 2018. For the wider study: The cohort included 12 adenocarcinoma, 2 squamous cell carcinoma and 1 small cell lung cancer patients. Ages among the approximately 15 patients ranged from roughly 30 to 85 years, there were about ten men and 5 women, and disease was at TNM stage I to III. A total of fewer than 150 million productive TCRbeta reads were generated by sequencing, corresponding to an average of roughly 4.1 million reads per sample. Bulk TCRbeta repertoires were compared between lung tumor tissue and matched distant non-tumor lung tissue obtained from under 18 lung cancer patients. Approximately 31 paired specimens, one tumor and one normal lung sample per patient, were profiled by TCRbeta CDR3 sequencing.

Points the paper makes about the study in general: Tumor tissue showed significantly higher TCR diversity (inverse Simpson) than normal lung tissue, at about 400 vs 150 (P = 0.0075, Mann-Whitney U test). The cohort had only about 14 patients, and the authors noted that larger samples and more detailed clinical data are needed. The top 100 clones accounted for a significantly larger cumulative portion of the repertoire in normal lung than in tumor tissue. Peripheral blood was not sequenced, so blood TCRbeta repertoires were not examined in the lung cancer patients of the study. The methods do not name the sequencing platform or mention unique molecular identifiers. TCR diversity was significantly higher in younger patients, and higher tumor TCR diversity was associated with shorter overall and disease-free survival.

Measured from the cysteine to the phenylalanine, the CDR3 is 14 residues long. Just CDR3 DNA is preserved here, 42 bases in frame from base 1. After removal of 6 bases from V and 4 bases from J, the junction retains 6 bases not matched to a gene. Sequences SQVTM (CDR1) and ANQGSEA (CDR2) are obtained from the germline V gene. RNA was isolated from bulk unsorted tissue, and RNA quality was assessed with a NanoDrop ND-1000 and an Agilent 2100. Newly diagnosed lung cancer patients without prior chemotherapy who had been admitted for thoracic surgery in China between August and November 2014 were enrolled as donors. Anyone who had undergone radiotherapy or chemotherapy before, or who had another cancer at the same time, was left out of the study. Pieces of surgical tissue measuring roughly 1-2.2 cm3 were kept in RNAlater solution and held at -80 degrees C until needed. Library construction relied on multiplex PCR. Sequencing was performed on an Illumina HiSeq 2500. Following protocols modified from ARM-PCR, the researchers constructed TCRbeta libraries through three rounds of nested PCR with primers (Table S4). Before sequencing, PCR products in the 200-500 bp range were cut out of the gel and cleaned up using the QIAquick gel extraction kit. The original methods were these. Trimmomatic was used to clean the reads, FLASH merged the cleaned reads into complete CDR3 sequences, and MiTCR assigned the sequences to V(D)J germline segments. VDJtools was used to compute clonal diversity as the inverse Simpson's index. In-frame sequences without a premature stop codon were defined as productive reads. TCRdb redid the processing of the public reads, applying fastp at Q25 and MiXCR, and retained in-frame beta chains. Rows are combined by CDR3 protein, so each entry shows the most common genes and DNA. The V and J calls shown here were made by TCRdb, not taken from the authors' results. For this sample the table gives 200,000 to 250,000 distinct CDR3 sequences, of which over 55% were detected only once. In total, the top ten clones hold under 30% of the sample.

The specimen sequenced was lung tumor tissue. Rearrangement joined TRBV29-1 to TRBJ2-3; 11 bases in between match TRBD2. This receptor was identified in a man in his sixties with non-small cell lung cancer. The sequenced DNA: TGCAGCGTAGCCGGGACTAGCGGTGCAGATACGCAGTATTTT. Its amino acids are CSVAGTSGADTQYF.